The 12 T cell receptor beta chains below all came from one sample that was sequenced in a study of T cell changes during pregnancy in multiple sclerosis. Repertoires were generated with immunoSEQ multiplex PCR, while TCRdb's copy carries only in-frame clones and drops some. This sample carries approximately 110,000 clones, 91% of them seen once, and the ten largest clones take less than 4%. This material consisted of peripheral blood, taken after pregnancy. The receptor set was obtained from a female donor with multiple sclerosis, enrolled in a pregnancy study.

J is TRBJ1-2 and V is TRBV2; 8 bases agree with TRBD1. Germline values: CDR1 SNHLY, CDR2 FYNNEI. J lost 4 bases, V lost 6 bases, and 4 bases had no gene match. This CDR3 is 13 amino acids long. The CDR3 region is CASRDRAGYGYTF. The DNA for the CDR3 is TGTGCCAGCAGGGACAGGGCTGGCTATGGCTACACCTTC. The full variable domain, in which reference TRBV2 and TRBJ1-2 provide the parts outside the CDR3, is EPEVTQTPSHQVTQMGQEVILRCVPISNHLYFYWYRQILGQKVEFLVSFYNNEISEKSEIFDDQFSVERPDGSNFTLKIRSTKLEDSAMYFCASRDRAGYGYTFGSGTRLTVV.

This clone is a singleton in its sample. The gene calls are TRBV4-2 and TRBJ1-2, with D unclear. V lost 0 bases and J 4 bases, leaving 15 bases between the germline ends. The CDR3 loop spans 16 amino acids. CDR1 and CDR2 from the germline V gene are LGHNA and YNFKEQ. In DNA form, the CDR3 reads TGTGCCAGCAGCCAAGATCTTGGGCTTCCAACCTATGGCTACACCTTC. It yields the protein CASSQDLGLPTYGYTF.

The chain links TRBV13 to TRBJ2-1; D gene unclear. The ends were cut back, 0 bases at V and 6 bases at J, with 9 bases in the middle. The V gene's germline CDR1 is PRHDT and CDR2 FYEKMQ (reference sequence). CDR3 length: 14 amino acids. The DNA for the CDR3 is TGTGCCAGCAGCTTAGGCCTTGCGCTCAATGAGCAGTTCTTC. This gives the protein CASSLGLALNEQFF.

The chain uses TRBV7-8 and TRBJ1-1; possibly TRBD1 for D (5 bases). The V end was cut by 8 bases, the J end by 4 bases, with 11 bases between. CDR3 length: 12 residues. CDR1 SGHVS and CDR2 FQNEAQ come from the germline V gene. CDR3 DNA: TGTGCCAGCGGGCAGGGTGGCACTGAAGCTTTCTTT. Its translation is CASGQGGTEAFF.

This sequence joins TRBV5-1 and TRBJ1-1; tentative D call: TRBD1 (5 bases). Germline V lookup: CDR1 SGHRS, CDR2 YFSETQ. The CDR3 extends over 17 amino acids. The germline V and J ends were trimmed by 0 bases and 0 bases, with 15 bases remaining between them. CDR3 bases: TGCGCCAGCAGCTTGGCTGTCAGGGAGGACATGAACACTGAAGCTTTCTTT. Amino acid sequence: CASSLAVREDMNTEAFF.

The gene calls are TRBV5-4 and TRBJ1-1; D may be TRBD1 (5 bases). Germline lookup yields CDR1 SGHNT and CDR2 YYREEE (reference sequence). This CDR3 region has 16 residues. V gave up 4 bases and J gave up 0 bases, with 16 bases separating them. Here the CDR3 reads CASSTGGGGMNTEAFF. In nucleotides, the CDR3 is TGTGCCAGCAGCACGGGTGGGGGGGGGATGAACACTGAAGCTTTCTTT.

This clone was seen only once. CDR3 nucleotides: TGCGCCAGCAGCAAAGACAACCCGGATGAAAAACTGTTTTTT. Amino acid sequence: CASSKDNPDEKLFF. V is TRBV5-1 and J is TRBJ1-4; unclear D gene. Trimming took 4 bases from V and 6 from J, leaving 13 bases between them. CDR1 is SGHRS, CDR2 YFSETQ, per germline. CDR3 length: 14 amino acids.

In DNA, the CDR3 is TGTGCCAGCAGTGAATTGACAGGGGGTCCCAATCAGCCCCAGCATTTT. Translated, it gives CASSELTGGPNQPQHF. This chain links TRBV6-1 with TRBJ1-5; 9 bases line up with TRBD1. Germline CDR1 is MNHNS and CDR2 is SASEGT. Trimming cost V 2 bases and J 3 bases; bases outside gene matches: 5. CDR3 size: 16 residues.

The chain has TRBV6-5 and TRBJ2-2, with 15 bases matching TRBD2. Germline CDR1 and CDR2: MNHEY and SVGAGI. The CDR3 extends over 14 amino acids. V gave up 9 bases and J gave up 6 bases; unmatched junction bases: 2. The CDR3 spells CASRTSGGAGELFF. CDR3 nucleotide sequence: TGTGCCAGTCGGACTAGCGGGGGGGCCGGGGAGCTGTTTTTT.

In DNA, the CDR3 is TGCAGCGCAGGGGCGCAGAGCTCCTACGAGCAGTACTTC. Protein product: CSAGAQSSYEQYF. This sequence joins TRBV29-1 and TRBJ2-7; TRBD1 might be the D (6 bases). Germline-derived CDR1 and CDR2 are SQVTM and ANQGSEA. Deletions cut 7 bases from V and 0 bases from J, with 13 bases between. CDR3 length equals 13 residues.

This clone was observed once. The chain is built from TRBV7-6 and TRBJ2-5; 7 nucleotides align to TRBD1. Germline values: CDR1 SGHVS, CDR2 FNYEAQ. The CDR3 is 17 residues long. Germline trimming cut 1 base from V and 4 bases from J; bases unmatched to any gene: 12. The CDR3 loop reads CASSLVDRSAKLETQYF. The CDR3 DNA follows: TGTGCCAGCAGCTTAGTGGACAGGTCGGCGAAGTTAGAGACCCAGTACTTC.

This chain connects TRBV4-1 to TRBJ1-1, with 10 bases that match TRBD1. This CDR3 has 13 amino acids. Germline CDR1 and CDR2: MGHRA and YSYEKL. J gave up 2 bases and V 10 bases, and 4 bases lay outside the gene matches. The CDR3 protein is CAIGTGANTEAFF. In nucleotides, the CDR3 is TGCGCCATCGGGACAGGGGCTAACACTGAAGCTTTCTTT.